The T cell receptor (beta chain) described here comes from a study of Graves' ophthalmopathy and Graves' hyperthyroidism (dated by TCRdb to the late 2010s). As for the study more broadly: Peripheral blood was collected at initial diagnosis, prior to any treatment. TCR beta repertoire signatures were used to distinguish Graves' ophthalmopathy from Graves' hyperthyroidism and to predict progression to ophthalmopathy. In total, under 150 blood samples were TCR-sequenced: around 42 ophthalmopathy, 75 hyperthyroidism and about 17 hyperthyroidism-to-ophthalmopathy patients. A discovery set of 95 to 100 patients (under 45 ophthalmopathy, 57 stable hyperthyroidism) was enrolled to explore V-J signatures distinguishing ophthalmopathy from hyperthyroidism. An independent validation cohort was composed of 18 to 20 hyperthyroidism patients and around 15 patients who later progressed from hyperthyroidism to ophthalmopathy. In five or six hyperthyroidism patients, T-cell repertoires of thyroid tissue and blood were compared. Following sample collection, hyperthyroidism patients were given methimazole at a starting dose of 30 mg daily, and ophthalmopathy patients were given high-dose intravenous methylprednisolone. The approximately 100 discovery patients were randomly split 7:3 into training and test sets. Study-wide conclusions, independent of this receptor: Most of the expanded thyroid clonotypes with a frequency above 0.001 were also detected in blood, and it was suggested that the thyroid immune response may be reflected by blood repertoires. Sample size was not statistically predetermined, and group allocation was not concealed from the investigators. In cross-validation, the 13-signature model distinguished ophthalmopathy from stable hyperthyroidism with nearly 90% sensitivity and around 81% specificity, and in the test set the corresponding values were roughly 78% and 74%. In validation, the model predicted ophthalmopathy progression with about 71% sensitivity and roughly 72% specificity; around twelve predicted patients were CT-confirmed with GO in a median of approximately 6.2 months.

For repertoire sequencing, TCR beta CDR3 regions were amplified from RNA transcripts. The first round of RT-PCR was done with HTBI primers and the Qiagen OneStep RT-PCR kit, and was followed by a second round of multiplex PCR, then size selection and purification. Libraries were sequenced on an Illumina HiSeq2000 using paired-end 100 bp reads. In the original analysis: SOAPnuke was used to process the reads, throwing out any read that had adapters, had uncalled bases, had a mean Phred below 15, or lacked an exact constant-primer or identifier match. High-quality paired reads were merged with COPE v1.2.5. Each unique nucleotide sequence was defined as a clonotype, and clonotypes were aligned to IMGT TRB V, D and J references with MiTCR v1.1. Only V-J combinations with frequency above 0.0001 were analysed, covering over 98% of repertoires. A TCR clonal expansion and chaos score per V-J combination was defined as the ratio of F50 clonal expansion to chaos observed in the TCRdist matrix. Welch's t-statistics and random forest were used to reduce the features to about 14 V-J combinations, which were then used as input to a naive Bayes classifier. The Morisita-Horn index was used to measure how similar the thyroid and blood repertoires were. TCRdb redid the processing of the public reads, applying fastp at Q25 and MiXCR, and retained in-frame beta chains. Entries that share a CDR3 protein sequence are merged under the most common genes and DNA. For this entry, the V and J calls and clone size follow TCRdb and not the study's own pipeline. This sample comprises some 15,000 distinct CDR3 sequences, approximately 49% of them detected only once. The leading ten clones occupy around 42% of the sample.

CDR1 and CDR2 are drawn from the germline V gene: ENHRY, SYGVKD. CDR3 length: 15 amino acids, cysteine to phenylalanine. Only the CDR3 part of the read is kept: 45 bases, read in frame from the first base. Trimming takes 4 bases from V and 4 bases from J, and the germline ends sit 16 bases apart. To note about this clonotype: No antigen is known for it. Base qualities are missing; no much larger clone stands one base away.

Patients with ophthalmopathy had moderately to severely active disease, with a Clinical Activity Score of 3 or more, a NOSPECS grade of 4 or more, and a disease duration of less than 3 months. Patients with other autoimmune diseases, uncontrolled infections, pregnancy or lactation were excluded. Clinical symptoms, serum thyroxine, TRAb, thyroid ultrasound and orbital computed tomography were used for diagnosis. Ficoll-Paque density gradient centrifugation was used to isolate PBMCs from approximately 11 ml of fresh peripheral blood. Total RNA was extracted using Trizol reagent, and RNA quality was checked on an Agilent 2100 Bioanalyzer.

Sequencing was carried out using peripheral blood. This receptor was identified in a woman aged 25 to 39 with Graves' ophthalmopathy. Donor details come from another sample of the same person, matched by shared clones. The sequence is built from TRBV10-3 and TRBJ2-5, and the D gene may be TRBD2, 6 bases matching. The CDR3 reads CAISGIPGDGETQYF. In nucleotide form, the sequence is TGTGCCATCAGTGGGATTCCGGGGGACGGAGAGACCCAGTACTTC.